These 16 T cell receptor beta chains share one sample of origin, sequenced in a study of identical twins. MiXCR was run by TCRdb on the 5' RACE reads, yielding one entry per CDR3 protein. Here the sample spans 1.5 million to 2 million distinct CDR3 sequences, about 32% being singletons. Input material: cord blood. The source of these receptors is a newborn girl in good health.

The J gene is TRBJ1-5, the V gene TRBV10-3, with 7 bases identical to TRBD1. This CDR3 comprises 15 residues. Germline V gives CDR1 ENHRY, CDR2 SYGVKD. V lost 3 bases and J lost 3; bases outside the gene matches: 5. CDR3 nucleotide sequence: TGTGCCATCAGTGAAAGGACAGGCGCCAATCAGCCCCAGCATTTT. Translating gives CAISERTGANQPQHF.

This chain uses TRBV19 with TRBJ2-5; unclear D gene. The CDR3 length is 13 residues. Germline assignment: CDR1 LNHDA and CDR2 SQIVND (reference sequence). Trimming took off 2 bases at V and 11 bases at J, with 15 bases between the two ends. CDR3 coding DNA: TGTGCCAGTAGTATATGGCAGTTCAATGAGCAGTACTTC. Its translation is CASSIWQFNEQYF.

This clonotype was counted a few times. This sequence joins TRBV27 and TRBJ2-4; 9 bases map to TRBD2. Trimming cost V 2 bases and J 0 bases; bases outside gene matches: 8. The CDR3 loop spans 18 amino acids. CDR1 and CDR2 from the germline V gene are MNHEY and SMNVEV (reference sequence). This CDR3 is CASSLRGLAGLAKNIQYF. The CDR3 DNA reads as TGTGCCAGCAGTTTACGTGGGCTAGCGGGGTTAGCCAAAAACATTCAGTACTTC.

This clonotype was counted a few times. J is TRBJ1-1 and V is TRBV25-1; TRBD1 agrees at 7 bases. Germline V CDR1 and CDR2: MGHDK, SYGVNS. V shed 0 bases, J shed 1 base, and the junction held 2 bases outside the gene matches. The CDR3 runs 15 residues. The CDR3 protein is CASSEYRDRNTEAFF. In DNA, the CDR3 is TGTGCCAGCAGTGAATATCGGGACAGGAACACTGAAGCTTTCTTT.

This clonotype appeared a few times. V and J are TRBV5-1 and TRBJ2-4, with D unclear. The germline gives CDR1 SGHRS, CDR2 YFSETQ. The length of the CDR3 is 13 residues. Trimming removed 0 bases at V and 5 bases at J, with 6 bases between. CDR3 amino acids: CASSLGSQNIQYF. The CDR3 DNA reads as TGCGCCAGCAGCTTGGGTTCTCAAAACATTCAGTACTTC.

The rearrangement joins TRBV6-1 to TRBJ2-5; D is perhaps TRBD1 or TRBD2 (5 bases each). The CDR3 has 13 residues. The germline V gene has CDR1 MNHNS and CDR2 SASEGT. V gave up 7 bases and J gave up 1 base, with 10 bases separating them. CDR3 bases: TGTGCCAGCATATTAGGGACCCAAGAGACCCAGTACTTC. Its translation is CASILGTQETQYF.

In this sample, this clonotype turned up many times. J is TRBJ2-7 and V is TRBV28; no definite D call. The germline gives CDR1 MDHEN, CDR2 SYDVKM. The CDR3 is 13 residues long. V was pared by 7 bases and J by 4 bases, with 14 bases between. The CDR3 sequence is CASTLGHQYEQYF. The DNA for the CDR3 is TGTGCCAGCACCCTAGGGCACCAGTACGAGCAGTACTTC.

The J gene is TRBJ2-1, the V gene TRBV3-1, with 7 bases identical to TRBD2. The J call may be mistaken, given a closer DNA end match to TRBJ2-7. Germline CDR1 and CDR2: LGHDT and YNNKEL (reference sequence). CDR3 length: 17 residues. Here the CDR3 DNA reads TGTGCCAGCAGCCCCCGTTACGGGGGGAGCTCCTACAATGAGCAGTACTTC. Its translation is CASSPRYGGSSYNEQYF.

The chain is built from TRBV30 and TRBJ1-4; D not resolved. CDR1 and CDR2 (germline): GTSNPN, SVGIG (reference sequence). Trimming removed 3 bases at V and 5 bases at J, with 16 bases between. The CDR3 extends over 15 amino acids. DNA for the CDR3: TGTGCCTGGAGACCTTCCGGTCATGGGAATGAAAAACTGTTTTTT. Translating gives CAWRPSGHGNEKLFF.

The chain is built from TRBV6-5 and TRBJ2-5, with a possible D match to TRBD1 (6 bases). V lost 4 bases and J 4 bases, leaving 13 bases between the germline ends. CDR1 and CDR2 (germline): MNHEY, SVGAGI. This CDR3 spans 14 amino acids. CDR3 amino acids: CASSCSDRAETQYF. The CDR3 bases are TGTGCCAGCAGTTGTTCGGACAGAGCAGAGACCCAGTACTTC.

The chain has TRBV13 and TRBJ2-5, with 10 bases matching TRBD2. CDR1 and CDR2 (germline): PRHDT, FYEKMQ (reference sequence). V lost 3 bases, J lost 5 bases, and 9 bases stayed unmatched. The CDR3 runs to 16 residues. DNA of the CDR3: TGTGCCAGCAGCTTTAGACTAGCGGGTATCGGGGAGACCCAGTACTTC. Protein: CASSFRLAGIGETQYF.

CDR3 DNA sequence: TGCAGTGCTAGAAAAGGCCACGGGATCGAGCAGTACTTC. This sequence encodes CSARKGHGIEQYF. The rearrangement joins TRBV20-1 to TRBJ2-7; maybe TRBD2 (5 bases). This CDR3 contains 13 residues. V was trimmed by 2 bases and J by 6 bases, leaving 14 bases between them. Germline V gene sequence: CDR1 DFQATT, CDR2 SNEGSKA (reference sequence).

The rearrangement uses TRBV19 and TRBJ1-2; no clear D gene. The CDR3 covers 14 residues. Germline V gene lookup returns CDR1 LNHDA and CDR2 SQIVND (reference sequence). V lost 6 bases and J lost 4, with 15 bases in between. CDR3 amino acids: CASSLQRDSYGYTF. CDR3 DNA: TGTGCCAGTAGCCTCCAGAGGGATTCCTATGGCTACACCTTC.

About this clonotype: A much larger clone lies a single base off, so this may be a read error. The rearrangement uses TRBV28 and TRBJ2-1, with 12 bases identical to TRBD2. The CDR3 is 15 amino acids. Germline V gene lookup returns CDR1 MDHEN and CDR2 SYDVKM. CDR3 protein: CVSIPGLAGYNEQFF. CDR3 coding DNA: TGTGTCAGCATCCCAGGACTAGCGGGGTACAATGAGCAGTTCTTC.

The gene calls are TRBV6-1 and TRBJ1-2; weak D call: TRBD1 (6 bases). Germline loops: CDR1 MNHNS, CDR2 SASEGT. The V end lost 4 bases, the J end lost 3 bases, and 18 bases lay between the germline ends. The CDR3 totals 16 residues. As DNA, the CDR3 is TGTGCCAGCAGTGGGTCTTCGGGGGCGCCGGACTATGGCTACACCTTC. This sequence encodes CASSGSSGAPDYGYTF.

The V gene is TRBV5-1, the J gene TRBJ2-7; 11 bases map to TRBD1. The CDR3 is made up of 15 amino acids. The J segment lost 5 bases and the V segment lost 3 bases, leaving 7 bases of the junction unmatched. CDR1 and CDR2 (germline): SGHRS, YFSETQ. The CDR3 loop is CASSWEGQGAHEQYF. The CDR3 region has the DNA TGCGCCAGCAGCTGGGAAGGACAGGGGGCGCACGAGCAGTACTTC.